Listed below are T cell receptor beta chains from one sample, sequenced in a study of T cells in Graves' hyperthyroidism and ophthalmopathy. A single record per CDR3 protein comes from TCRdb applying MiXCR to the multiplex PCR reads. The sample lists about 720,000 distinct CDR3 sequences; around 17% were seen once. The source material was blood. These receptors all come from a man aged 18 to 30 with Graves' hyperthyroidism. The CDR3 runs from the conserved cysteine through the conserved F or W. The D gene is left open where the match is weak. The size field is filled for only some rows; it gives once, few, many or a size class.

size	D	V	J	DNA	CDR3
-	-	TRBV29-1	TRBJ1-5	TGCAGCGTTGGAGGGCTAGATGGCAATCAGCCCCAGCATTTT	CSVGGLDGNQPQHF
few	TRBD1	TRBV19	TRBJ1-1	TGTGCCAGTAGTTCCAGACAGGGGAAGACTGAAGCTTTCTTT	CASSSRQGKTEAFF
-	TRBD1	TRBV28	TRBJ2-3	TGTGCCAGCAGCCAAGACAGGGTGGCAGATACGCAGTATTTT	CASSQDRVADTQYF
-	-	TRBV10-3	TRBJ2-7	TGTGCCATCTCGAAGGTGGGCTACGAGCAGTACTTC	CAISKVGYEQYF
many	TRBD2	TRBV10-3	TRBJ2-1	TGTGCCATCAGTGAGTCTGCGGGACTAGCGGGAGGGACCAATGAGCAGTTCTTC	CAISESAGLAGGTNEQFF
many	-	TRBV3-1	TRBJ1-1	TGTGCCAGCAGCCAAGGGATAACTGAAGCTTTCTTT	CASSQGITEAFF
few	-	TRBV6-1	TRBJ2-1	TGTGCCAGCAGGATAGGGACAGAGCAGTTCTTC	CASRIGTEQFF
few	TRBD1	TRBV14	TRBJ2-7	TGTGCCAGCAGTCTACTCCAAATGGGACAGTCCAAGCAGTACTTC	CASSLLQMGQSKQYF
few	-	TRBV19	TRBJ1-2	TGTGCCAGTCAACGGACCGACGCCCCTAACTATGGCTACACCTTC	CASQRTDAPNYGYTF
-	TRBD1	TRBV4-1	TRBJ2-4	TGCGCCAGCAGCCAAGGCCGGACAGGGGAAAACATTCAGTACTTC	CASSQGRTGENIQYF
many	TRBD2	TRBV30	TRBJ2-1	TGTGCCTGGAGTGTACGGCTAGCGGGGTACAATGAGCAGTTCTTC	CAWSVRLAGYNEQFF
-	-	TRBV11-3	TRBJ1-5	TGTGCCAGCAGCTACCGGGACGAAAGTCAGCCCCAGCATTTT	CASSYRDESQPQHF
many	-	TRBV15	TRBJ2-7	TGTGCCACCAGCAGAGCCCGGGCCTACGAGCAGTACTTC	CATSRARAYEQYF
few	-	TRBV7-9	TRBJ2-6	TGTGCCAGCAGCTTAGGGGCTATAGGAGCCAACGTCCTGACTTTC	CASSLGAIGANVLTF
many	-	TRBV20-1	TRBJ2-7	TGCAGTGCTTACAGTTCGGGGGACAGTAGACACTACGAGCAGTACTTC	CSAYSSGDSRHYEQYF
many	TRBD1	TRBV24-1	TRBJ1-5	TGTGCCACCTCGCCTGGTACAGGGGGGAGCCATCAGCCCCAGCATTTT	CATSPGTGGSHQPQHF
many	-	TRBV28	TRBJ2-1	TGTGCCAGCAGCCGGCTTTGGGGGGACTTCACTTACAATGAGCAGTTCTTC	CASSRLWGDFTYNEQFF
many	TRBD2	TRBV9	TRBJ2-3	TGTGCCAGCAGCGTAGAGGGAAGCGGGAGACCCACAGATACGCAGTATTTT	CASSVEGSGRPTDTQYF
-	-	TRBV28	TRBJ2-7	TGTGCCAGCAGTTTACTATGGGAGCAGTACTTC	CASSLLWEQYF
-	-	TRBV19	TRBJ2-7	TGTGCCAGTAGTATAGCGGTCGGGGGAGCCTACGAGCAGTACTTC	CASSIAVGGAYEQYF
-	TRBD2	TRBV28	TRBJ2-2	TGTGCCAGCAGTTTACCGGGAGGGATCACCGGGGAGCTGTTTTTT	CASSLPGGITGELFF
-	TRBD1	TRBV9	TRBJ2-2	TGTGCCAGCAGCGGCCGGACAGGGGGCACCGGGGAGCTGTTTTTT	CASSGRTGGTGELFF
many	-	TRBV18	TRBJ2-3	TGTGCCAGCTCACCACTAACAGCCTCAGATACGCAGTATTTT	CASSPLTASDTQYF
many	-	TRBV20-1	TRBJ2-3	TGCAGTGCTTGGCGTGGAGGTTACACAGATACGCAGTATTTT	CSAWRGGYTDTQYF
few	TRBD1	TRBV11-1	TRBJ2-1	TGTGCCAGCAGCTTAGCCTTGACAGGGTATAAGTTCTTC	CASSLALTGYKFF
-	-	TRBV10-3	TRBJ2-1	TGTGCCACCAGTGAGTCTGTCGGTGGACGACCCTCGCGGGAGCAGTTCTTC	CATSESVGGRPSREQFF
few	TRBD1	TRBV19	TRBJ1-1	TGTGCCAGTAGAGGACAGGGCCTCACCGGGAACACTGAAGCTCTCTTT	CASRGQGLTGNTEALF
few	TRBD1	TRBV5-1	TRBJ2-2	TGCGCCAGCAGGCGACAGGGGGTTGTCACCGGGGAGCTGTTTTTT	CASRRQGVVTGELFF
once	TRBD1	TRBV19	TRBJ1-1	TGTGCCAGTAACCCCTTGGGACAGGGGACGAACACTGAAGCTTTCTTT	CASNPLGQGTNTEAFF
few	TRBD1	TRBV24-1	TRBJ2-1	TGTGCCACCAGTGATCCCATCGGACAGGGGGCGGTCAATGAGCAGTTCTTC	CATSDPIGQGAVNEQFF
-	-	TRBV10-3	TRBJ1-5	TGTGCCATCAGTGCCGGGGATCAGCCCCAGCATTTT	CAISAGDQPQHF
-	-	TRBV10-3	TRBJ2-7	TGTGCCAGCAGTTACTCGTCTCGGCGTTTTACGAAGCAGTACTTC	CASSYSSRRFTKQYF
-	-	TRBV25-1	TRBJ1-1	TGTGCCAGCAGTGAATCGGTCACTGAAGCTTTCTTT	CASSESVTEAFF
many	-	TRBV11-3	TRBJ1-1	TGTGCCAGCAGCTTACACGGCACTGAAGCTTTCTTT	CASSLHGTEAFF
many	TRBD1	TRBV3-1	TRBJ2-7	TGTGCCAGCAGCCGCGGGACAGGGGACGAGCAGTACTTC	CASSRGTGDEQYF
few	-	TRBV6-1	TRBJ2-5	TGTGCCAGCATCGTCTCCAGACGGGAGACCCAGTACTTC	CASIVSRRETQYF
few	-	TRBV11-2	TRBJ2-3	TGTGCCAGCAGCTTAGATCCTCTAGCTCAGGCAGATACGCAGTATTTT	CASSLDPLAQADTQYF
-	-	TRBV9	TRBJ2-1	TGTGCCAGCAGCGCGCTAGCTGGGTTGGGGGGTGAGCAGTTCTTC	CASSALAGLGGEQFF
few	TRBD2	TRBV19	TRBJ2-7	TGTGCCAGTAGGTCCTTAGCGGGGACCTCCTACGAGCAGTACTTC	CASRSLAGTSYEQYF
few	-	TRBV6-6	TRBJ1-5	TGTGCCAGCAGTTACAAATTCGGTCAGCCCCAGCATTTT	CASSYKFGQPQHF
few	-	TRBV10-3	TRBJ2-7	TGTGCCATCAGGTACAGGGTCGACTCCTACGAGCAGTACTTC	CAIRYRVDSYEQYF